This passage covers 24 T cell receptor beta chains from one sample sequenced in a study of cytomegalovirus exposure and HLA in healthy donors. PCR amplification relied on 60 Vbeta primers (plus 13 Jbeta primers). Generated by immunoSEQ multiplex PCR, the TCRdb table keeps only in-frame clones and is missing some. The sample holds some 150,000 clones, 65% to 80% seen once. The sequenced sample consisted of PBMCs. These receptors were collected from a male donor in good health and CMV-seronegative.

The V gene is TRBV14, the J gene TRBJ2-7; 7 bases agree with TRBD1. Per germline, CDR1 SGHDN and CDR2 FVKESK. This CDR3 spans 15 amino acids. V lost 2 bases and J lost 3; bases outside the gene matches: 7. CDR3 in amino acids: CASSQPSGTDYEQYF. Written as DNA, the CDR3 is TGTGCCAGCAGCCAACCCTCCGGGACAGACTACGAGCAGTACTTC.

The J gene is TRBJ2-7, the V gene TRBV5-1; 8 bases are shared with TRBD1. Germline V gene data show CDR1 as SGHRS and CDR2 as YFSETQ. This CDR3 has 15 residues. V gave up 4 bases and J gave up 2 bases; unmatched junction bases: 8. The CDR3: CASSPGTGGAYEQYF. The CDR3 nucleotides read TGCGCCAGCAGCCCCGGGACAGGTGGTGCCTACGAGCAGTACTTC.

The chain carries TRBV7-2 and TRBJ2-7; possible D gene TRBD2, 7 bases. V was pared by 5 bases and J by 3 bases, with 20 bases between. Germline CDR1 and CDR2: SGHTA and FQGNSA. There are 16 residues in the CDR3. CDR3 in amino acids: CASSPRGGALNYEQYF. The CDR3, as DNA: TGTGCCAGCAGCCCCCGTGGGGGGGCCTTAAACTACGAGCAGTACTTC. Variable domain in full (rest from reference TRBV7-2 and TRBJ2-7): GAGVSQSPSNKVTEKGKDVELRCDPISGHTALYWYRQSLGQGLEFLIYFQGNSAPDKSGLPSDRFSAERTGGSVSTLTIQRTQQEDSAVYLCASSPRGGALNYEQYFGPGTRLTVT.

This clone was found a few times. The genes are TRBV7-2 and TRBJ2-6, with TRBD1 identical over 8 bases. The V gene's germline CDR1 is SGHTA and CDR2 FQGNSA. This CDR3 has 21 residues. Trimming removed 0 bases from V and 0 bases from J; junction bases left unmatched: 13. The DNA for the CDR3 is TGTGCCAGCAGCTTAGCGTTAAAGGTGGGCAGGGGGCGCTCTGGGGCCAACGTCCTGACTTTC. Translation: CASSLALKVGRGRSGANVLTF.

The chain has TRBV7-2 and TRBJ2-5; the D gene is possibly TRBD2 (6 bases). Trimming removed 6 bases at V and 0 bases at J, with 11 bases between. There are 14 residues in the CDR3. The germline gives CDR1 SGHTA, CDR2 FQGNSA. DNA of the CDR3: TGTGCCAGCAGTCCCCGGGACTACCAAGAGACCCAGTACTTC. It yields the protein CASSPRDYQETQYF.

The rearrangement uses TRBV21-1 and TRBJ2-5; TRBD1, the table's D call, was not compared with the DNA. TRBV21-1 is noted as a pseudogene. The CDR3 totals 15 residues. The CDR3 protein is CASSPGQGIQETQYF. CDR3 bases: TGTGCCAGCAGCCCGGGACAGGGAATCCAAGAGACCCAGTACTTC.

The chain has TRBV6-1 and TRBJ2-1; D might be TRBD2 (6 bases). CDR3 length: 15 amino acids. The germline V gene has CDR1 MNHNS and CDR2 SASEGT. The V end lost 7 bases, the J end lost 0 bases, and 13 bases lay between the germline ends. CDR3 in DNA: TGTGCCAGCAAGGCGGAGGGGAGCTCCTACAATGAGCAGTTCTTC. Residues: CASKAEGSSYNEQFF.

V and J are TRBV6-5 and TRBJ1-2, with D perhaps matching TRBD1 (5 bases). Trimming cost V 0 bases and J 6 bases, with 8 bases left between them. This CDR3 spans 13 amino acids. Germline CDR1 reads MNHEY; CDR2 reads SVGAGI. CDR3: CASSYSWGDGYTF. The DNA of the CDR3 is TGTGCCAGCAGTTACTCGTGGGGGGATGGCTACACCTTC.

The chain combines TRBV5-4 with TRBJ2-7, with 9 nucleotides matching TRBD2. This CDR3 is built from 12 residues. Per germline, CDR1 SGHNT and CDR2 YYREEE (reference sequence). V dropped 3 bases and J dropped 6; count of bases not matched to a gene: 1. The chain's CDR3 is CASSWTSAEQYF. The CDR3 DNA follows: TGTGCCAGCAGCTGGACTAGCGCCGAGCAGTACTTC.

The chain is built from TRBV9 and TRBJ1-4, with D uncertain. Between the trimmed V and J ends, which lost 7 bases and 1 base, there was a span of 14 bases. The CDR3 is made up of 15 amino acids. The germline CDR1 and CDR2 sequences are SGDLS and YYNGEE. The chain's CDR3 is CASSLGEVTNEKLFF. In DNA, the CDR3 is TGTGCCAGCTCACTTGGGGAGGTAACTAATGAAAAACTGTTTTTT.

The CDR3 here is CASSQEAGGSSGELFF. The CDR3 coding sequence is TGTGCCAGCAGCCAAGAGGCAGGGGGCAGTTCCGGGGAGCTGTTTTTT. This chain links TRBV4-2 with TRBJ2-2, with 8 bases fitting TRBD1. J was trimmed by 6 bases and V by 0 bases; bases with no gene match: 6. This CDR3 spans 16 amino acids. Germline CDR1 is LGHNA and CDR2 is YNFKEQ.

The table lists this clone with a few counts. The chain employs TRBV7-9 and TRBJ1-1, with a possible D match to TRBD1 (5 bases). Per germline, CDR1 SEHNR and CDR2 FQNEAQ (reference sequence). The CDR3 contains 15 residues. V was cut by 5 bases and J by 4 bases, with 17 bases left in between. CDR3 region: CASSVMEGASTEAFF. CDR3 coding DNA: TGTGCCAGCAGCGTAATGGAAGGGGCGAGCACTGAAGCTTTCTTT. Full variable domain (outside the CDR3, taken from reference TRBV7-9 and TRBJ1-1): DTGVSQNPRHKITKRGQNVTFRCDPISEHNRLYWYRQTLGQGPEFLTYFQNEAQLEKSRLLSDRFSAERPKGSFSTLEIQRTEQGDSAMYLCASSVMEGASTEAFFGQGTRLTVV.

The rearrangement joins TRBV5-1 to TRBJ2-3; TRBD1 agrees at 10 bases. V gave up 4 bases and J gave up 4 bases; unmatched junction bases: 6. CDR3 length equals 15 residues. Germline V lookup: CDR1 SGHRS, CDR2 YFSETQ. The CDR3 here is CASSGRGQGSDTQYF. The CDR3, as DNA: TGCGCCAGCAGCGGAAGGGGACAGGGGTCAGATACGCAGTATTTT.

Remarks on this clone: In the same sample, other DNA sequences code for this CDR3. This chain uses TRBV5-1 with TRBJ2-2; tentative D call: TRBD1 (5 bases). CDR3 length equals 15 residues. The V end was cut by 4 bases, the J end by 6 bases, with 16 bases between. Per germline, CDR1 SGHRS and CDR2 YFSETQ. The CDR3, as DNA: TGCGCCAGCAGCCGGACACCCCCCGCGGCCGGGGAGCTGTTTTTT. It is translated as CASSRTPPAAGELFF. Based on the CDR3 plus reference TRBV5-1 and TRBJ2-2, the full variable domain is KAGVTQTPRYLIKTRGQQVTLSCSPISGHRSVSWYQQTPGQGLQFLFEYFSETQRNKGNFPGRFSGRQFSNSRSEMNVSTLELGDSALYLCASSRTPPAAGELFFGEGSRLTVL.

The rearrangement links TRBV7-2 to TRBJ2-3, with a weak D call TRBD2 (6 bases). This CDR3 has 16 residues. The germline gives CDR1 SGHTA, CDR2 FQGNSA. Trimming removed 1 base at V and 2 bases at J, with 13 bases between. Written as DNA, the CDR3 is TGTGCCAGCAGCTTAGTTGGGGGGAAGGCCACAGATACGCAGTATTTT. Translation: CASSLVGGKATDTQYF.

The V call is TRBV5-1, the J call TRBJ1-2; 9 bases are shared with TRBD1. The CDR3 contains 16 residues. J lost 4 bases, V lost 4 bases, and 11 bases had no gene match. Germline V gene lookup returns CDR1 SGHRS and CDR2 YFSETQ. The CDR3 DNA follows: TGCGCCAGCAGCGCCAGAACGGGACAGGGCGGCTATGGCTACACCTTC. Its translation: CASSARTGQGGYGYTF.

This rearrangement joins TRBV9 to TRBJ2-7; D is perhaps TRBD2 (6 bases). V was shortened by 2 bases and J by 13 bases, with 13 bases between the two germline ends. The CDR3 spans 11 residues. Looked up from germline, CDR1 is SGDLS and CDR2 is YYNGEE. As DNA, the CDR3 is TGTGCCAGCAGCGTCGGCAGGGAGGTATACTTC. Amino acids: CASSVGREVYF.

This chain connects TRBV7-9 to TRBJ1-3; D unclear. CDR1 and CDR2 from the germline V gene are SEHNR and FQNEAQ (reference sequence). Trimming shortened V by 7 bases and J by 0 bases, and 7 bases separated the two germline ends. CDR3 length equals 13 residues. CDR3 amino acids: CASTPFSGNTIYF. The CDR3, as DNA: TGTGCCAGCACCCCGTTCTCTGGAAACACCATATATTTT. The full variable domain, with the rest looked up from reference TRBV7-9 and TRBJ1-3, is DTGVSQNPRHKITKRGQNVTFRCDPISEHNRLYWYRQTLGQGPEFLTYFQNEAQLEKSRLLSDRFSAERPKGSFSTLEIQRTEQGDSAMYLCASTPFSGNTIYFGEGSWLTVV.

This chain links TRBV19 with TRBJ1-5; maybe TRBD1 (6 bases). The V gene's germline CDR1 is LNHDA and CDR2 SQIVND (reference sequence). Trimming cost V 8 bases and J 4 bases, with 12 bases left between them. This CDR3 contains 13 residues. CDR3 coding DNA: TGTGCCAGTGAAAACAGGGTGAATCAGCCCCAGCATTTT. Protein product: CASENRVNQPQHF. The full variable domain, in which reference TRBV19 and TRBJ1-5 provide the parts outside the CDR3, is DGGITQSPKYLFRKEGQNVTLSCEQNLNHDAMYWYRQDPGQGLRLIYYSQIVNDFQKGDIAEGYSVSREKKESFPLTVTSAQKNPTAFYLCASENRVNQPQHFGDGTRLSIL.

The rearrangement links TRBV6-5 to TRBJ1-3, with 7 bases that match TRBD1. The junction had 4 bases not matched to a gene; V was cut back by 6 bases and J by 2 bases. The CDR3 is 14 residues long. CDR1 MNHEY and CDR2 SVGAGI come from the germline V gene. DNA for the CDR3: TGTGCCAGCAGCTTACAGGGGACTGGAAACACCATATATTTT. It is translated as CASSLQGTGNTIYF.

This clone was seen more than once but under ten times. The genes are TRBV29-1 and TRBJ1-5, with a tentative D call TRBD1 (6 bases). Germline V gene sequence: CDR1 SQVTM, CDR2 ANQGSEA. Between the trimmed V and J ends, which lost 7 bases and 0 bases, there was a span of 13 bases. This CDR3 region has 14 residues. Here the CDR3 reads CSAGGGNSNQPQHF. CDR3 nucleotide sequence: TGCAGCGCGGGGGGCGGTAATAGCAATCAGCCCCAGCATTTT.

The chain employs TRBV9 and TRBJ2-7, with a weak D call TRBD1 (5 bases). This CDR3 has 13 amino acids. Trimming shortened V by 1 base and J by 4 bases, and 9 bases separated the two germline ends. Germline CDR1 and CDR2: SGDLS and YYNGEE. The CDR3 coding sequence is TGTGCCAGCAGCGTATCGACAGATTACGAGCAGTACTTC. Translating it yields CASSVSTDYEQYF.

This clone was counted once. J is TRBJ2-1 and V is TRBV7-6; TRBD2 agrees at 9 bases. The CDR3 spans 15 residues. In germline, CDR1 is SGHVS, CDR2 FNYEAQ. J was trimmed by 7 bases and V by 6 bases; bases with no gene match: 10. CDR3 amino acids: CASRKLAGKSNEQFF. The CDR3 nucleotides read TGTGCCAGCAGAAAACTAGCGGGCAAAAGTAATGAGCAGTTCTTC.

The V and J genes are TRBV7-2 and TRBJ1-1, with a weak D call TRBD1 (5 bases). This CDR3 is 17 amino acids long. Trimming removed 5 bases from V and 3 bases from J, with 22 bases in between. The V gene's germline CDR1 is SGHTA and CDR2 FQGNSA. In DNA form, the CDR3 reads TGTGCCAGCAGCCCGAAGGGCTTAGGGGTGTCGGACACTGAAGCTTTCTTT. Protein sequence: CASSPKGLGVSDTEAFF.